This TCR beta chain was obtained from a study of CD8+CD57+ T cells in acquired aplastic anemia. Study in general: CD4+ and CD8+ cells, once sorted, gave DNA averaging approximately 3.4 ug. General observations from the study: In CD8+ cells, Simpson's diversity showed no significant difference between patients and controls. Patients and controls turned out to have 25 to 30 CD8+ CDR3 sequences in common.

Concerning this clonotype itself: Its antigen is not identified.

Both TCR beta VDJ combination and CDR3 sequence profiling were carried out. Genomic DNA was the template for this profiling. TCRdb re-analysed the reads in MiXCR, keeping a single row per CDR3 protein. Among 95,000 to 120,000 distinct CDR3 sequences listed, about half were seen once. Looked up from germline, CDR1 is LNHDA and CDR2 is SQIVND (reference sequence). This CDR3 is built from 15 residues. V lost 3 bases to trimming and J lost 2 bases, with 12 bases between them. This clonotype was sampled from a human donor in good health, serving as a control. V usage is TRBV19 and J usage is TRBJ2-3; a possible D gene is TRBD2 (5 bases). Sample: sorted CD4+, CD8+, or CD8+CD57+ T cells (not recorded which) from PBMCs. The CDR3, as DNA: TGTGCCAGTAGTATGAGCAGCGGAGCCACAGATACGCAGTATTTT. It translates to CASSMSSGATDTQYF.